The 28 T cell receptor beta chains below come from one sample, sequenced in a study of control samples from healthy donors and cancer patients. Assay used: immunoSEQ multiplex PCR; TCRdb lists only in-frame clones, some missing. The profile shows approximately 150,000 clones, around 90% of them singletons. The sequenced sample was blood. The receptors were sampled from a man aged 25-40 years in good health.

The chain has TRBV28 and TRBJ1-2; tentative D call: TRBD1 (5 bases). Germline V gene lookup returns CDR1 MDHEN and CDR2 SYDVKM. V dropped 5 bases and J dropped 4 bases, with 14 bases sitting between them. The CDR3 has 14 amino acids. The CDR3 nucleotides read TGTGCCAGCAGTCCAGACAGTTACCTCTATGGCTACACCTTC. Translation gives CASSPDSYLYGYTF.

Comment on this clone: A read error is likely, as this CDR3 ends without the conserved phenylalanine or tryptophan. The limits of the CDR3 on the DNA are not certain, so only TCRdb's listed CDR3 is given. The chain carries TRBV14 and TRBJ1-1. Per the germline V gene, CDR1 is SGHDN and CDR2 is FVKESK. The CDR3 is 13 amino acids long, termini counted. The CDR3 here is CASSPKPGGLRLV.

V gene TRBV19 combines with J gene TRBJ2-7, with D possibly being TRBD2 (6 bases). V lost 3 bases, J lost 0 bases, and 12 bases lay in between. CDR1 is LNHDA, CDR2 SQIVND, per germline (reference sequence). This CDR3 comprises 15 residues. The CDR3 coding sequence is TGTGCCAGTAGTATTTCGGGGGAAAGCTCCTACGAGCAGTACTTC. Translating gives CASSISGESSYEQYF.

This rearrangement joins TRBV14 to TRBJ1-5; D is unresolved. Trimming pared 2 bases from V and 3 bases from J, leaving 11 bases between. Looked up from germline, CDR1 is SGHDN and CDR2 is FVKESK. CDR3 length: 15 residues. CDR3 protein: CASSQSPNVNQPQHF. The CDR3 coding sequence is TGTGCCAGCAGCCAAAGCCCGAACGTCAATCAGCCCCAGCATTTT. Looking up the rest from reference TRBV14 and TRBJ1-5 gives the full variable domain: EAGVTQFPSHSVIEKGQTVTLRCDPISGHDNLYWYRRVMGKEIKFLLHFVKESKQDESGMPNNRFLAERTGGTYSTLKVQPAELEDSGVYFCASSQSPNVNQPQHFGDGTRLSIL.

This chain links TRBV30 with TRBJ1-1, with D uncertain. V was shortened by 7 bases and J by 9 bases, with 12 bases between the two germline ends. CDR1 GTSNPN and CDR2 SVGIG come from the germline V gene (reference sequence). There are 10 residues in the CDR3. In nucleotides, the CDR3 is TGTGCCTCGGACTATCTTCAAGCTTTCTTT. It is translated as CASDYLQAFF.

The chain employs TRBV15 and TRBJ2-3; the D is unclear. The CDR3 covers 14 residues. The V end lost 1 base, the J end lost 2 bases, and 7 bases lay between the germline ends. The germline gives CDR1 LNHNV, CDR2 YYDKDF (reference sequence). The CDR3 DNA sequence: TGTGCCACCAGCAGAGGGGTAGTCACAGATACGCAGTATTTT. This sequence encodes CATSRGVVTDTQYF.

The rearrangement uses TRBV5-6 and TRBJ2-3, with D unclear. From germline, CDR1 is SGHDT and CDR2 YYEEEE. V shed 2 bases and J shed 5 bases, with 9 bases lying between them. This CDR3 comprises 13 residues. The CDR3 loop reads CASSFKFGDTQYF. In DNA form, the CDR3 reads TGTGCCAGCAGCTTTAAGTTCGGAGATACGCAGTATTTT.

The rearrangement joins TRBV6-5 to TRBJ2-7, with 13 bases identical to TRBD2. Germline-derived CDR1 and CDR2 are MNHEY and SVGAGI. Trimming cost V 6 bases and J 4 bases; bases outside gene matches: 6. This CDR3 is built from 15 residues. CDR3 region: CASSPGLAGVYEQYF. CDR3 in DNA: TGTGCCAGCAGCCCCGGACTAGCGGGAGTTTACGAGCAGTACTTC.

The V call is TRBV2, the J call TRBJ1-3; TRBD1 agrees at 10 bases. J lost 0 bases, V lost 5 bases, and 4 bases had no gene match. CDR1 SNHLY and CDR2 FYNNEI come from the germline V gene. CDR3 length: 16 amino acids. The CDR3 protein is CASSLGQGVSGNTIYF. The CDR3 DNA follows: TGTGCCAGCAGTCTCGGACAGGGGGTCTCTGGAAACACCATATATTTT.

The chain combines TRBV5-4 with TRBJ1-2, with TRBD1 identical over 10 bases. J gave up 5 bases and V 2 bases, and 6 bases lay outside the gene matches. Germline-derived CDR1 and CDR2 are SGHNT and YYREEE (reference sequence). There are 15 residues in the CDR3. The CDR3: CASSFGQGVFYGYTF. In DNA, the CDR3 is TGTGCCAGCAGCTTTGGACAGGGGGTATTTTATGGCTACACCTTC.

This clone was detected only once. Written as DNA, the CDR3 is TGTGCCAGCAGCCGGCAGGGGCCCACTGAAGCTTTCTTT. It translates to CASSRQGPTEAFF. The rearrangement uses TRBV11-2 and TRBJ1-1; D is possibly TRBD1 (6 bases). CDR1 is SGHAT and CDR2 is FQNNGV in the germline V gene. The germline V and J ends were trimmed by 5 bases and 4 bases, with 11 bases remaining between them. The CDR3 spans 13 residues.

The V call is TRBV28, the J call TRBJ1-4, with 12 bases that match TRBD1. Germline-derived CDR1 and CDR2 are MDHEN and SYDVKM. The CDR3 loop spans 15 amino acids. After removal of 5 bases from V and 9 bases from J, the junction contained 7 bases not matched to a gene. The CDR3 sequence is CASSLPGQGAKKLFF. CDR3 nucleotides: TGTGCCAGCAGTCTACCGGGACAGGGGGCAAAAAAACTGTTTTTT.

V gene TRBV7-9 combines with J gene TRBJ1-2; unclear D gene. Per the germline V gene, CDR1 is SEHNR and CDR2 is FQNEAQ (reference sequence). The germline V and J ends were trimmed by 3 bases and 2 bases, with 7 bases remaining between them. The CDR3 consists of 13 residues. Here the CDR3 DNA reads TGTGCCAGCAGCTTTGACACGAACTATGGCTACACCTTC. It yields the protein CASSFDTNYGYTF.

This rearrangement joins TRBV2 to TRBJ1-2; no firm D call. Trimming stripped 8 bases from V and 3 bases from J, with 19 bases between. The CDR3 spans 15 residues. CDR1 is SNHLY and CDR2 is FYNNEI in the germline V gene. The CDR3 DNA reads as TGTGCCAGCGAGGAAGCTCCGGGGAGGGACTATGGCTACACCTTC. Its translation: CASEEAPGRDYGYTF.

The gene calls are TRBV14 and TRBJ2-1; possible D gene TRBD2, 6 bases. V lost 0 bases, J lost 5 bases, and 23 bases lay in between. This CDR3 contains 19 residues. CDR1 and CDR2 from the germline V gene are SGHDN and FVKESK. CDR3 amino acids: CASSQEVSGPLSMDNEQFF. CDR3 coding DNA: TGTGCCAGCAGCCAAGAAGTCAGCGGGCCCCTATCAATGGACAATGAGCAGTTCTTC.

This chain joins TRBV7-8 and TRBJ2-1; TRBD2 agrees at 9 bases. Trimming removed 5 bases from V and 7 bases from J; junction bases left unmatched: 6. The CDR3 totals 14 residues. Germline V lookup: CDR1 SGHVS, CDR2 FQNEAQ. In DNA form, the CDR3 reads TGTGCCAGCAGCGTCCGCGGGGGGGCGAATGAGCAGTTCTTC. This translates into CASSVRGGANEQFF.

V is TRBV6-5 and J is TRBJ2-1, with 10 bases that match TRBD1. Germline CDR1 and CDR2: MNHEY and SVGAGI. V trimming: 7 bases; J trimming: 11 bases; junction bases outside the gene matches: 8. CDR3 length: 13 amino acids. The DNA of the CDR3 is TGTGCCAGCACACGACAGGGGGCTTTCAAGCAGTTCTTC. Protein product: CASTRQGAFKQFF.

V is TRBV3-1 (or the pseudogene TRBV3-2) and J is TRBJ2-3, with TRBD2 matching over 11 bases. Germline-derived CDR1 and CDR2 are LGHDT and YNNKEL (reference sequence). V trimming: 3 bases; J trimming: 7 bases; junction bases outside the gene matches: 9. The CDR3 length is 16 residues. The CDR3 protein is CASSQGLAAAGHTQYF. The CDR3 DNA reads TGTGCCAGCAGCCAGGGACTAGCGGCCGCGGGACATACGCAGTATTTT.

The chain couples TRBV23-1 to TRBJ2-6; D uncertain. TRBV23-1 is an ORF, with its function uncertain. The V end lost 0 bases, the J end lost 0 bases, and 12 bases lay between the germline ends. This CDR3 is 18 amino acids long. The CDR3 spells CASSQSGHFPSGANVLTF. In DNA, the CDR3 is TGCGCCAGCAGTCAATCGGGCCATTTCCCCTCTGGGGCCAACGTCCTGACTTTC.

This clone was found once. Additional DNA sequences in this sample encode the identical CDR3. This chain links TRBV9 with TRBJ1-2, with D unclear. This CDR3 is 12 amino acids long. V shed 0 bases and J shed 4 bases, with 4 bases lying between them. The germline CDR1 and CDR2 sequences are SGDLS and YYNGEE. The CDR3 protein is CASSVGGYGYTF. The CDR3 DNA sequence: TGTGCCAGCAGCGTAGGGGGCTATGGCTACACCTTC.

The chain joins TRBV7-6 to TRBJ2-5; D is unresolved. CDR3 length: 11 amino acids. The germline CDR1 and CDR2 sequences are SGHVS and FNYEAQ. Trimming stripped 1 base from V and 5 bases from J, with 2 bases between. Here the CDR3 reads CASSLDETQYF. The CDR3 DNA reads TGTGCCAGCAGCTTAGATGAGACCCAGTACTTC.

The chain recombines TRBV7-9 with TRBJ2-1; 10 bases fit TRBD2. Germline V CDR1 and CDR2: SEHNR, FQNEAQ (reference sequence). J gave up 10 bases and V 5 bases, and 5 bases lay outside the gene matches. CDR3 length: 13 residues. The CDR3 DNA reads TGTGCCAGCAGCACCGGACTAGCGGACGAGCAGTTCTTC. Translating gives CASSTGLADEQFF.

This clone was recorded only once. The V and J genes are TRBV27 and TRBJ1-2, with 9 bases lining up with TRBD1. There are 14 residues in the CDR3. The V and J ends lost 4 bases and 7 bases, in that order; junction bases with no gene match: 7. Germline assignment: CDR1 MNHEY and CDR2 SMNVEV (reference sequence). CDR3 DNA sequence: TGTGCCAGCAGTTCCAACAGGGGGCCTAGTGGCTACACCTTC. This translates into CASSSNRGPSGYTF.

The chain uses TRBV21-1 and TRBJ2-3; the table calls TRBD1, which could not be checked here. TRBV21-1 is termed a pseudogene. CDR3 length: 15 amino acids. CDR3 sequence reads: CASSVRQVSTDTQYF. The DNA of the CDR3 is TGTGCCAGCAGCGTAAGACAGGTGAGCACAGATACGCAGTATTTT.

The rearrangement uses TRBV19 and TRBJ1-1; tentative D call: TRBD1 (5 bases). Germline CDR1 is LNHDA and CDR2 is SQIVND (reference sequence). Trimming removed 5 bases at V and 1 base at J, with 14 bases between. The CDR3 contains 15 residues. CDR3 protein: CASSPGAGRNTEAFF. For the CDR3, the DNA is TGTGCCAGTAGTCCCGGTGCAGGGAGGAACACTGAAGCTTTCTTT.

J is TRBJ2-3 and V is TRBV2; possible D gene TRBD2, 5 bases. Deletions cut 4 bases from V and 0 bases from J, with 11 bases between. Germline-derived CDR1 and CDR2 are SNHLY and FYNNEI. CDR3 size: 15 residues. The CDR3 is CASSVRGWSTDTQYF. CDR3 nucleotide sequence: TGTGCCAGCAGTGTCCGGGGTTGGAGCACAGATACGCAGTATTTT.

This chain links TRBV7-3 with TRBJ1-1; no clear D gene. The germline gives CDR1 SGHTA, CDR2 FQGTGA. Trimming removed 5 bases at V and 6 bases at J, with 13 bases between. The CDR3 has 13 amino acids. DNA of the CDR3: TGTGCCAGCAGCCTCACGCGAGGGTCTGAAGCTTTCTTT. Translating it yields CASSLTRGSEAFF.

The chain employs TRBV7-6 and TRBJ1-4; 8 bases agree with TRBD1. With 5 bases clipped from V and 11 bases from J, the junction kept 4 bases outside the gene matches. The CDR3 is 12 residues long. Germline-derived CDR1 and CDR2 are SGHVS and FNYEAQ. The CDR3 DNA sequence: TGTGCCAGCAGCCCGGACAGGGCGAAACTGTTTTTT. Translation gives CASSPDRAKLFF.